The 9 T cell receptor beta chains presented below share a single source sample, sequenced in a study of response to subunit inactivated influenza vaccine. TCRdb used MiXCR to reprocess the RT-PCR reads, holding one entry per CDR3 protein. The top ten hold approximately 30% of the sample, which has around 200,000 distinct CDR3 sequences, roughly an eighth seen once. The input for sequencing was CD8+ T cells sorted from PBMCs, taken around 5 days after vaccination. Receptor source: a man between 45 and 60 years old who received an inactivated influenza vaccine.

This clonotype appeared a few times. The rearrangement uses TRBV11-2 and TRBJ1-3, with a weak D call TRBD1 (6 bases). Germline assignment: CDR1 SGHAT and CDR2 FQNNGV. Between the trimmed V and J ends, which lost 6 bases and 0 bases, there was a span of 12 bases. This CDR3 has 15 amino acids. The CDR3 DNA follows: TGTGCCAGCAGTCTATTCAGGGGCTCTGGAAACACCATATATTTT. Its translation is CASSLFRGSGNTIYF.

This clonotype has only a few counts. The J gene is TRBJ2-1, the V gene TRBV4-3; D possibly corresponds to TRBD1 (5 bases). The CDR3 extends over 14 amino acids. Per the germline V gene, CDR1 is LGHNA and CDR2 is YSLEER. V lost 5 bases to trimming and J lost 0 bases, with 8 bases between them. CDR3 nucleotides: TGCGCCAGCAGCAAGGGGTACTCCTACAATGAGCAGTTCTTC. Its protein is CASSKGYSYNEQFF.

The rearrangement uses TRBV4-2 and TRBJ2-1; the D is unclear. V was shortened by 2 bases and J by 5 bases, with 7 bases between the two germline ends. This CDR3 has 13 amino acids. Germline CDR1 is LGHNA and CDR2 is YNFKEQ. This CDR3 is CASSQFLNNEQFF. Here the CDR3 DNA reads TGTGCCAGCAGCCAATTCCTCAACAATGAGCAGTTCTTC.

This clonotype was counted only a few times. The rearrangement joins TRBV14 to TRBJ2-1; TRBD2 agrees at 8 bases. Germline V lookup: CDR1 SGHDN, CDR2 FVKESK. This CDR3 is 15 amino acids long. The V and J ends lost 3 bases and 4 bases, in that order; junction bases with no gene match: 5. The DNA of the CDR3 is TGTGCCAGCAGCCACACTAGCGGCTATTACAATGAGCAGTTCTTC. Encoded protein: CASSHTSGYYNEQFF.

This clonotype was recorded a few times. This sequence joins TRBV7-2 and TRBJ2-7, with D possibly being TRBD1 (5 bases). V dropped 1 base and J dropped 2 bases, with 12 bases sitting between them. Per germline, CDR1 SGHTA and CDR2 FQGNSA. The CDR3 has 15 residues. The CDR3 loop reads CASSLGGRPTYEQYF. The CDR3 bases are TGTGCCAGCAGCTTAGGGGGCAGGCCTACCTACGAGCAGTACTTC.

V is TRBV7-6 and J is TRBJ1-3; 7 bases are a match to TRBD1. The CDR3 has 15 residues. Losses at the gene ends were 5 bases for V and 4 bases for J; bases not matched to a gene: 8. Germline CDR1 SGHVS, CDR2 FNYEAQ. The CDR3 DNA reads TGTGCCAGCAGCCCACAGGGGAACATCGGAAACACCATATATTTT. This sequence encodes CASSPQGNIGNTIYF.

This clonotype was seen once. The gene calls are TRBV6-1 and TRBJ1-4; possibly TRBD1 for D (6 bases). Germline V gene data show CDR1 as MNHNS and CDR2 as SASEGT. Deletions cut 1 base from V and 10 bases from J, with 19 bases between. This CDR3 comprises 16 residues. CDR3 in DNA: TGTGCCAGCAGTGAAGGATTGTACAGGGCGGTGGGAAAACTGTTTTTT. As protein: CASSEGLYRAVGKLFF.

J is TRBJ2-5 and V is TRBV5-1; either TRBD1 or TRBD2 may fit D (6 bases each). V was trimmed by 0 bases and J by 4 bases, leaving 13 bases between them. This CDR3 spans 15 amino acids. Germline CDR1 and CDR2: SGHRS and YFSETQ. The CDR3 nucleotides are TGCGCCAGCAGCTTGGAATGGGGGGCAGGAGAGACCCAGTACTTC. This codes for CASSLEWGAGETQYF.

The chain couples TRBV29-1 to TRBJ2-5; no clear D gene. This CDR3 comprises 13 residues. The germline gives CDR1 SQVTM, CDR2 ANQGSEA. Deletions cut 2 bases from V and 2 bases from J, with 9 bases between. CDR3 coding DNA: TGCAGCGTTGAACCAGTATTTCAAGAGACCCAGTACTTC. Protein sequence: CSVEPVFQETQYF.